The entry below gives a single T cell receptor (beta chain) sequence along with its context. The sample belongs to a study of blood T cell repertoires in COVID-19. About the research overall: COVID-19 samples, acute and convalescent, were from the United States, Italy and Spain. From T cells, B-cell-depleted T cells, or PBMCs came the material, which was cDNA or gDNA.

CDR3 length: 13 residues. V trimming: 5 bases; J trimming: 9 bases; junction bases outside the gene matches: 7. Germline V CDR1 and CDR2: SGHTA, FQGTGA. In the original analysis: How many nucleated cells were present was estimated from reference gene primer amplification. TCRdb's copy holds only in-frame clones and misses some; the assay was immunoSEQ multiplex PCR. The DNA gave D and trimming, while V, J and clone size come from that table. Found here are around 190,000 clones, around 76% of them singletons; the top ten hold roughly 7.8%. The genes are TRBV7-3 and TRBJ2-1; the match to TRBD1 covers 7 bases. The TCR comes from a woman between 45 and 60 years old with active or convalescent COVID-19. Sequencing used peripheral blood. CDR3 nucleotide sequence: TGTGCCAGCAGCCCAGGGACAGTCGGTGAGCAGTTCTTC. Encoded protein: CASSPGTVGEQFF.